The 25 T cell receptor beta chains below all came from one sample that was sequenced in a study of T-cell reconstitution after alpha-beta-depleted transplantation in children. TCRbeta library construction was performed incorporating unique molecular identifiers. TCRdb reanalysed the PCR reads using MiXCR and keeps one entry per CDR3 protein. Of about 90,000 distinct CDR3 sequences in the sample, around 15% are singletons; the top ten hold less than 20%. Sample: PBMCs, mostly from graft donor cells, taken 180 days after TCRalphabeta/CD19-depleted stem cell transplant. All receptors derive from a male patient aged 2 to 9 who had a stem cell transplant for acute lymphoblastic leukemia, so the T cells may come from the graft donor.

V and J are TRBV18 and TRBJ2-2, with a weak D call TRBD1 (6 bases). Per the germline V gene, CDR1 is KGHSH and CDR2 is LQKENI. The ends were cut back, 1 base at V and 7 bases at J, with 19 bases in the middle. CDR3 length: 17 residues. Written as DNA, the CDR3 is TGTGCCAGCTCACCACTGCCAGGGGCGCGAGCCGGCGGGGAGCTGTTTTTT. Amino acid sequence: CASSPLPGARAGGELFF.

This clonotype rates as medium-sized. V gene TRBV28 combines with J gene TRBJ2-5; the match to TRBD2 covers 12 bases. CDR1 is MDHEN, CDR2 SYDVKM, per germline. J was trimmed by 5 bases and V by 6 bases; bases with no gene match: 7. The CDR3 is made up of 15 amino acids. CDR3 sequence reads: CASSQTSGSTETQYF. The CDR3, as DNA: TGTGCCAGCAGCCAGACTAGCGGGAGTACCGAGACCCAGTACTTC.

This clonotype was observed a few times. The chain joins TRBV12-3 or TRBV12-4 to TRBJ1-2, with no clear D. V gave up 3 bases and J gave up 4 bases, with 21 bases separating them. The CDR3 is made up of 17 amino acids. In nucleotides, the CDR3 is TGTGCCAGCAGTTTTTTCGGGATCTTGACACCACGCTATGGCTACACCTTC. Amino acid sequence: CASSFFGILTPRYGYTF.

This clonotype has only a few counts. This rearrangement joins TRBV5-5 to TRBJ2-7; no reliable D call. This CDR3 region has 13 residues. CDR1 and CDR2 (germline): SGHKS, YYEKEE (reference sequence). Trimming removed 0 bases at V and 5 bases at J, with 9 bases between. CDR3 sequence reads: CASSLGGRNEQYF. As DNA, the CDR3 is TGTGCCAGCAGCTTGGGAGGCCGGAACGAGCAGTACTTC.

V gene TRBV19 combines with J gene TRBJ2-7; D assignment may be TRBD1 or TRBD2 (5 bases each). The CDR3 contains 14 residues. Trimming removed 4 bases from V and 2 bases from J, with 12 bases in between. CDR1 and CDR2 from the germline V gene are LNHDA and SQIVND (reference sequence). The CDR3 DNA reads TGTGCCAGTAGTAATTCCGGGACGGCCTACGAGCAGTACTTC. It translates to CASSNSGTAYEQYF.

V and J are TRBV7-2 and TRBJ2-3, with 9 bases fitting TRBD2. Trimming took 2 bases from V and 5 from J; bases not matched to a gene: 5. Germline V CDR1 and CDR2: SGHTA, FQGNSA. The CDR3 length is 15 residues. DNA of the CDR3: TGTGCCAGCAGCTTATTAGCGGGGGCTGTAGATACGCAGTATTTT. As protein: CASSLLAGAVDTQYF.

V gene TRBV6-5 combines with J gene TRBJ2-4; D remains ambiguous. Looked up from germline, CDR1 is MNHEY and CDR2 is SVGAGI. The germline V and J ends were trimmed by 7 bases and 8 bases, with 9 bases remaining between them. This CDR3 is built from 11 residues. This CDR3 reads CASTYGDIQYF. CDR3 nucleotide sequence: TGTGCCAGCACCTATGGGGACATTCAGTACTTC.

The J gene is TRBJ1-1, the V gene TRBV7-6; D may be TRBD1 (6 bases). The CDR3 length is 16 residues. Deletions cut 0 bases from V and 1 base from J, with 12 bases between. Germline V gene lookup returns CDR1 SGHVS and CDR2 FNYEAQ. The CDR3 reads CASSLAVGAGNTEAFF. The CDR3 region has the DNA TGTGCCAGCAGCTTAGCGGTGGGGGCCGGGAACACTGAAGCTTTCTTT.

This clonotype has just a few counts. The chain combines TRBV6-5 with TRBJ2-1, with D possibly being TRBD1 or TRBD2 (6 bases each). The germline CDR1 and CDR2 sequences are MNHEY and SVGAGI. The CDR3 has 14 residues. The V gene lost 4 bases and the J gene lost 6 bases, with 13 bases spanning the gap. This CDR3 is CASSFGGSVNEQFF. CDR3 in DNA: TGTGCCAGCAGTTTCGGGGGCTCGGTCAATGAGCAGTTCTTC.

This clonotype was seen only a few times. The chain has TRBV30 and TRBJ1-4; no reliable D call. The CDR3 is made up of 13 amino acids. V lost 2 bases, J lost 8 bases, and 12 bases lay in between. Germline V gives CDR1 GTSNPN, CDR2 SVGIG (reference sequence). The CDR3 region is CAWSLGYGEKLFF. As DNA, the CDR3 is TGTGCCTGGAGTCTAGGGTATGGCGAAAAACTGTTTTTT.

J is TRBJ1-1 and V is TRBV7-6, with D tentatively TRBD1 (5 bases). The CDR3 has 14 amino acids. Germline lookup yields CDR1 SGHVS and CDR2 FNYEAQ. The V end was cut by 5 bases, the J end by 1 base, with 11 bases between. The CDR3 here is CASSPRQKNTEAFF. The CDR3 bases are TGTGCCAGCAGCCCGAGACAGAAGAACACTGAAGCTTTCTTT.

The chain has TRBV4-1 and TRBJ1-5; a weak D match, TRBD1 (5 bases). This CDR3 is 17 amino acids long. The V gene's germline CDR1 is MGHRA and CDR2 YSYEKL. Trimming stripped 1 base from V and 5 bases from J, with 18 bases between. Written as DNA, the CDR3 is TGCGCCAGCAGCCAAGCGTCAGGGAGGCGGCTCGATCAGCCCCAGCATTTT. This gives the protein CASSQASGRRLDQPQHF.

This clonotype was seen a few times. The rearrangement uses TRBV7-9 and TRBJ1-4; D uncertain. This CDR3 is 11 amino acids long. CDR1 is SEHNR, CDR2 FQNEAQ, per germline (reference sequence). Trimming stripped 4 bases from V and 12 bases from J, with 9 bases between. CDR3 region: CASSSGAELFF. CDR3 nucleotide sequence: TGTGCCAGCAGCTCAGGTGCCGAACTGTTTTTT.

This clonotype showed up just a few times. V usage is TRBV5-1 and J usage is TRBJ1-6; D ambiguous. CDR3 length: 13 amino acids. Germline V gene data show CDR1 as SGHRS and CDR2 as YFSETQ. The germline V and J ends were trimmed by 10 bases and 7 bases, with 15 bases remaining between them. The DNA for the CDR3 is TGCGCCTCCCGCGGGCCGCCGAATTCACCCCTCCACTTT. Its protein product is CASRGPPNSPLHF.

CDR3 coding DNA: TGCGCCAGCAGCTTGGGAGCGGGGGGCGGAGAGACCCAGTACTTC. Residues: CASSLGAGGGETQYF. The J gene is TRBJ2-5, the V gene TRBV5-1; 9 bases agree with TRBD2. From germline, CDR1 is SGHRS and CDR2 YFSETQ. This CDR3 contains 15 residues. Trimming removed 0 bases from V and 4 bases from J; junction bases left unmatched: 4.

This chain joins TRBV7-2 and TRBJ2-3; the D gene is possibly TRBD2 (7 bases). V lost 5 bases and J 6 bases, leaving 24 bases between the germline ends. The CDR3 is made up of 17 amino acids. Looked up from germline, CDR1 is SGHTA and CDR2 is FQGNSA. The CDR3 region is CASSPNGGAGSSDTQYF. The DNA for the CDR3 is TGTGCCAGCAGCCCGAATGGGGGGGCCGGGTCGTCGGATACGCAGTATTTT. The complete variable domain, with remaining parts taken from reference TRBV7-2 and TRBJ2-3, reads GAGVSQSPSNKVTEKGKDVELRCDPISGHTALYWYRQSLGQGLEFLIYFQGNSAPDKSGLPSDRFSAERTGGSVSTLTIQRTQQEDSAVYLCASSPNGGAGSSDTQYFGPGTRLTVL.

The chain uses TRBV13 and TRBJ2-7, with 9 bases lining up with TRBD2. There are 16 residues in the CDR3. The V gene end was trimmed by 4 bases and the J gene end by 0 bases; junction bases not matched to a gene: 7. CDR1 is PRHDT and CDR2 is FYEKMQ in the germline V gene (reference sequence). This CDR3 is CASSSVSGGNSYEQYF. As DNA, the CDR3 is TGTGCCAGCAGCTCTGTGAGCGGGGGGAACTCCTACGAGCAGTACTTC.

The chain recombines TRBV5-1 with TRBJ1-1; D not resolved. The V gene lost 0 bases and the J gene lost 8 bases, with 11 bases spanning the gap. The CDR3 covers 13 residues. CDR1 is SGHRS and CDR2 is YFSETQ in the germline V gene. The CDR3 loop is CASSLAYTAEAFF. DNA of the CDR3: TGCGCCAGCAGCTTGGCGTATACAGCAGAAGCTTTCTTT.

This clonotype was recorded a few times. The junction differs from germline at one of its ends, possibly a read error. V and J are TRBV5-6 and TRBJ2-7; 10 positions match TRBD1. The CDR3 spans 14 residues. The germline V gene encodes CDR1 SGHDT and CDR2 YYEEEE. The DNA of the CDR3 is TGTGCCTGCAGCCGAACGGGGACAGGGGACGAGCAGTACTTC. Translation: CACSRTGTGDEQYF.

V is TRBV15 and J is TRBJ2-5; TRBD1 matches 12 bases. The trim removed 1 base at V and 4 bases at J, leaving 7 bases unmatched. Germline loops: CDR1 LNHNV, CDR2 YYDKDF (reference sequence). CDR3 length: 17 residues. The CDR3 nucleotides read TGTGCCACCAGCAGAGTGGGACAGGGGGCAGGAGGAGAGACCCAGTACTTC. This encodes CATSRVGQGAGGETQYF.

Only a few counts were recorded for this clonotype. This chain connects TRBV7-6 to TRBJ2-3; 13 bases map to TRBD2. The CDR3 has 17 residues. After removal of 3 bases from V and 1 base from J, the junction contained 4 bases not matched to a gene. The germline gives CDR1 SGHVS, CDR2 FNYEAQ. CDR3 region: CASSFGTSGTRTDTQYF. CDR3 bases: TGTGCCAGCAGCTTCGGGACTAGCGGGACACGCACAGATACGCAGTATTTT.

The chain recombines TRBV10-3 with TRBJ2-7; TRBD1 agrees at 9 bases. Germline CDR1 and CDR2: ENHRY and SYGVKD. V lost 9 bases and J lost 4; bases outside the gene matches: 7. The CDR3 loop spans 13 amino acids. As DNA, the CDR3 is TGTGCCATGCGGGACAGGGAGGGTTACGAGCAGTACTTC. Translation: CAMRDREGYEQYF.

The J gene is TRBJ1-1, the V gene TRBV19; D gene unclear. The CDR3 loop spans 14 amino acids. V was pared by 4 bases and J by 0 bases, with 9 bases between. CDR1 is LNHDA, CDR2 SQIVND, per germline (reference sequence). The CDR3 loop reads CASSNRGLNTEAFF. DNA of the CDR3: TGTGCCAGTAGTAATCGGGGTTTGAACACTGAAGCTTTCTTT.

This clonotype appeared a few times. The chain is built from TRBV7-8 and TRBJ2-3; tentative D call: TRBD1 (5 bases). The ends were cut back, 6 bases at V and 7 bases at J, with 23 bases in the middle. The germline gives CDR1 SGHVS, CDR2 FQNEAQ. This CDR3 region has 16 residues. The CDR3 sequence: CASSSQRIPAGNTQYF. CDR3 bases: TGTGCCAGCAGTTCCCAACGAATACCCGCAGGGAATACGCAGTATTTT.

This clonotype has a handful of counts. The V gene is TRBV20-1, the J gene TRBJ2-2; 10 bases agree with TRBD2. CDR3 length: 16 residues. CDR1 and CDR2 from the germline V gene are DFQATT and SNEGSKA (reference sequence). Trimming at V came to 3 bases and at J to 4 bases, leaving 8 bases not matched to a gene. Here the CDR3 reads CSASVGLAGATGELFF. In DNA form, the CDR3 reads TGCAGTGCTAGTGTCGGGCTAGCGGGAGCCACCGGGGAGCTGTTTTTT.